This record covers a single TCR beta chain. Its antigen is still unknown. The entry originates in a study of blood T cells in healthy people across ages. Study-wide points: With donor CMV status unknown, expanded clonotype changes were possibly confounded. Total diversity from one million sequenced T cells was likely underestimated. It was not possible, with unsorted PBMCs, to conclusively compare naive and antigen-experienced cells. Across samples, TCR beta diversity tracked strongly with naive T cell percentage.

It was with a sample-barcoded 5' primer and a J-beta primer mix that a second PCR of roughly 6 to 12 cycles was run. TCRdb reanalysed the 5' RACE reads using MiXCR and keeps one entry per CDR3 protein. The profile shows 980,000 or so distinct CDR3 sequences, 40% to 60% of them singletons. The CDR3 is made up of 15 amino acids. Trimming took 6 bases from V and 5 from J; bases not matched to a gene: 12. Sequencing used blood. This clonotype was sampled from a man aged 25-45 years in good health. The rearrangement joins TRBV12-3 or TRBV12-4 to TRBJ2-5; 7 bases map to TRBD2. In DNA, the CDR3 is TGTGCCAGCAGGCTTGCGGGAGCGGGGATCGAGACCCAGTACTTC. Translation gives CASRLAGAGIETQYF.